This entry is about one T cell receptor beta chain. The data were obtained in a study of blood T cell repertoires in COVID-19. This CDR3 spans 14 amino acids. V lost 1 base and J 3 bases, leaving 9 bases between the germline ends. Germline V lookup: CDR1 KGHSH, CDR2 LQKENI. Assay used: immunoSEQ multiplex PCR; TCRdb lists only in-frame clones, some missing. The sample includes 60,000 to 70,000 clones, about 88% seen only once; the top ten take roughly 9.1%. The study counted Cohort 3 donors as recovered given two negative PCRs, clearance, or symptom resolution. Source material: PBMCs or T cells enriched from blood (not recorded which). The V gene is TRBV18, the J gene TRBJ2-5, with D possibly being TRBD2 (6 bases). This clonotype was sampled from a middle-aged woman who had recovered from COVID-19. The CDR3 DNA follows: TGTGCCAGCTCACCACTCGCGGGAAAAGAGACCCAGTACTTC. It yields the protein CASSPLAGKETQYF.